This TCR beta chain was profiled in a study of T-cell reconstitution after alpha-beta-depleted transplantation in children. J lost 3 bases, V lost 7 bases, and 5 bases had no gene match. The CDR3 is 13 amino acids. Germline CDR1 reads SGHTA; CDR2 reads FQGNSA. Construction of the TCRbeta library involved unique molecular identifiers. TCRdb re-called the PCR reads through MiXCR, storing one row per CDR3 protein. The sample holds about 600,000 distinct CDR3 sequences, 20% to 25% seen once. This clonotype was detected only a few times. The sample here was PBMCs, mostly from graft donor cells, taken 360 days after TCRalphabeta/CD19-depleted stem cell transplant. The clonotype comes from a boy younger than two who had a stem cell transplant for acute myeloid leukemia, so the T cells may come from the graft donor. V and J are TRBV7-2 and TRBJ2-5; 7 bases match TRBD1. The chain's CDR3 is CASTRGPEETQYF. The CDR3 bases are TGTGCCAGCACGAGGGGGCCGGAAGAGACCCAGTACTTC.